One sample yielded the 25 T cell receptor beta chains listed below, sequenced in a study of blood T cell repertoires in COVID-19. Produced via immunoSEQ multiplex PCR; TCRdb's table is partial and in-frame only. The sample includes about 210,000 clones, roughly 77% of them seen just once. The sample was PBMCs or T cells enriched from blood (not recorded which). The receptors stem from a man aged 35 to 55 who had recovered from COVID-19.

The chain employs TRBV7-9 and TRBJ2-1; TRBD1 agrees at 8 bases. The germline V gene has CDR1 SEHNR and CDR2 FQNEAQ (reference sequence). CDR3 size: 15 residues. Trimming cost V 0 bases and J 10 bases; bases outside gene matches: 8. In DNA, the CDR3 is TGTGCCAGCAGCTTAGCGCCCTCAGGGGGCAGAGAGCAGTTCTTC. Translating gives CASSLAPSGGREQFF.

This clone was found a few times. V and J are TRBV5-1 and TRBJ1-4; D is perhaps TRBD1 (6 bases). V lost 1 base and J lost 6, with 13 bases in between. The CDR3 has 15 residues. Germline assignment: CDR1 SGHRS and CDR2 YFSETQ. CDR3 nucleotide sequence: TGCGCCAGCAGCTTGTCGTACAGGGTGGATGAAAAACTGTTTTTT. It specifies CASSLSYRVDEKLFF.

V gene TRBV4-1 combines with J gene TRBJ1-5; D perhaps matches TRBD1 (6 bases). Germline CDR1 and CDR2: MGHRA and YSYEKL. The CDR3 extends over 16 amino acids. V was shortened by 4 bases and J by 4 bases, with 17 bases between the two germline ends. In DNA, the CDR3 is TGCGCCAGCAGCCCAGCCGTCCTGACAGGTAATCAGCCCCAGCATTTT. This sequence encodes CASSPAVLTGNQPQHF.

The rearrangement links TRBV6-1 to TRBJ1-2; the D gene is possibly TRBD1 (5 bases). Trimming removed 2 bases from V and 4 bases from J, with 14 bases in between. CDR1 is MNHNS, CDR2 SASEGT, per germline. The CDR3 loop spans 15 amino acids. In DNA, the CDR3 is TGTGCCAGCAGTGAATTCGGAGGGGTTAGCTATGGCTACACCTTC. Residues: CASSEFGGVSYGYTF.

This clone was picked up a small number of times. The V gene is TRBV29-1, the J gene TRBJ1-2, with a weak D call TRBD1 (6 bases). Trimming shortened V by 3 bases and J by 1 base, and 9 bases separated the two germline ends. The CDR3 has 13 residues. The germline V gene has CDR1 SQVTM and CDR2 ANQGSEA. The CDR3 region is CSVEDRDNYGYTF. As DNA, the CDR3 is TGCAGCGTTGAGGACAGAGATAACTATGGCTACACCTTC.

The gene calls are TRBV30 and TRBJ2-7, with D possibly TRBD2 on 5 matching bases. The CDR3 extends over 14 amino acids. Trimming stripped 4 bases from V and 5 bases from J, with 18 bases between. Germline V lookup: CDR1 GTSNPN, CDR2 SVGIG (reference sequence). CDR3 sequence reads: CAWTPLVPYDEQYF. As DNA, the CDR3 is TGTGCCTGGACACCACTAGTCCCCTACGACGAGCAGTACTTC.

The chain uses TRBV11-2 and TRBJ2-5; D might be TRBD2 (6 bases). Germline values: CDR1 SGHAT, CDR2 FQNNGV. The V end lost 4 bases, the J end lost 5 bases, and 14 bases lay between the germline ends. There are 14 residues in the CDR3. CDR3 in amino acids: CASSSTLGRETQYF. CDR3 DNA sequence: TGTGCCAGCAGCTCAACGTTGGGGAGGGAGACCCAGTACTTC.

The rearrangement joins TRBV28 to TRBJ2-1; D may be TRBD2 (5 bases). CDR1 and CDR2 from the germline V gene are MDHEN and SYDVKM. V was trimmed by 8 bases and J by 2 bases, leaving 10 bases between them. The CDR3 has 13 residues. The CDR3 coding sequence is TGTGCCAGCGGGAGTGGCGCCTACAATGAGCAGTTCTTC. It codes for CASGSGAYNEQFF.

This clone was seen more than once but under ten times. This chain uses TRBV25-1 with TRBJ1-5, with D perhaps TRBD1 (6 bases). The germline V and J ends were trimmed by 5 bases and 5 bases, with 16 bases remaining between them. CDR1 and CDR2 from the germline V gene are MGHDK and SYGVNS. This CDR3 spans 15 amino acids. The CDR3 sequence is CASSPGRRTDQPQHF. CDR3 coding DNA: TGTGCCAGCAGTCCCGGAAGGAGGACAGATCAGCCCCAGCATTTT.

This rearrangement joins TRBV24-1 to TRBJ2-2; D is unresolved. CDR3 length equals 12 residues. V was pared by 7 bases and J by 5 bases, with 7 bases between. CDR1 and CDR2 (germline): KGHDR, SFDVKD. CDR3 nucleotide sequence: TGTGCCACCAGCACCGGGACCGGGGAGCTGTTTTTT. It is translated as CATSTGTGELFF.

There are a few counts of this clone. For the CDR3, the DNA is TGTGCCAGCAGACCGGGGGGGAATGAGCAGTTCTTC. It yields the protein CASRPGGNEQFF. The chain recombines TRBV12-3 or TRBV12-4 with TRBJ2-1; 8 bases match TRBD2. The CDR3 is 12 amino acids. J gave up 7 bases and V 6 bases, and 2 bases lay outside the gene matches.

The CDR3 here is CASSAQQLSYNSPLHF. The DNA of the CDR3 is TGTGCCAGCAGTGCGCAACAGCTCTCCTATAATTCACCCCTCCACTTT. The rearrangement uses TRBV2 and TRBJ1-6; the D is unclear. The CDR3 extends over 16 amino acids. Trimming cost V 4 bases and J 0 bases, with 10 bases left between them. Germline V lookup: CDR1 SNHLY, CDR2 FYNNEI.

V gene TRBV6-5 combines with J gene TRBJ1-1; D is possibly TRBD1 (5 bases). V was pared by 0 bases and J by 3 bases, with 8 bases between. The length of the CDR3 is 14 residues. Germline V gene lookup returns CDR1 MNHEY and CDR2 SVGAGI. The CDR3 DNA reads as TGTGCCAGCAGTTACTCCGACAGTCACACTGAAGCTTTCTTT. Its protein product is CASSYSDSHTEAFF.

This chain connects TRBV29-1 to TRBJ2-1, with 11 positions matching TRBD2. Per germline, CDR1 SQVTM and CDR2 ANQGSEA. With 7 bases clipped from V and 2 bases from J, the junction kept 4 bases outside the gene matches. The CDR3 totals 14 residues. The CDR3 nucleotides read TGCAGCGGATTAGCGGGAGGGCCCTACAATGAGCAGTTCTTC. Amino acid sequence: CSGLAGGPYNEQFF.

CDR3 nucleotide sequence: TGTGCCAGCAGCTCTGGATTGGGGCAGAACACTGAAGCTTTCTTT. It encodes CASSSGLGQNTEAFF. The chain joins TRBV5-4 to TRBJ1-1; D might be TRBD1 (5 bases). The CDR3 contains 15 residues. The V gene's germline CDR1 is SGHNT and CDR2 YYREEE (reference sequence). Trimming pared 3 bases from V and 1 base from J, leaving 13 bases between.

The CDR3: CASSLQGSDTQYF. The CDR3 DNA reads as TGTGCCAGCAGCTTACAGGGCTCAGATACGCAGTATTTT. The gene calls are TRBV7-3 and TRBJ2-3; D may be TRBD1 (5 bases). From germline, CDR1 is SGHTA and CDR2 FQGTGA. This CDR3 spans 13 amino acids. Trimming took off 2 bases at V and 4 bases at J, with 7 bases between the two ends.

This clone was observed once. This chain uses TRBV7-2 with TRBJ2-5; D might be TRBD1 (6 bases). CDR1 and CDR2 from the germline V gene are SGHTA and FQGNSA. Trimming pared 1 base from V and 5 bases from J, leaving 14 bases between. There are 15 residues in the CDR3. This CDR3 reads CASSLDQGFAETQYF. The CDR3, as DNA: TGTGCCAGCAGCTTAGATCAGGGGTTCGCGGAGACCCAGTACTTC.

This clone was detected only a few times. The rearrangement joins TRBV12-5 to TRBJ2-1; D is unclear. Germline loops: CDR1 LGHNT, CDR2 FRNRAP. The V and J ends lost 2 bases and 12 bases respectively, with 14 bases between them. The CDR3 contains 13 residues. The CDR3 bases are TGTGCTAGTGGTTTGAATATGGAGTCGGGGCAGTTCTTC. Its protein product is CASGLNMESGQFF.

J is TRBJ1-2 and V is TRBV6-6, with TRBD1 as a possible D gene (6 bases). Germline CDR1 reads MNHNY; CDR2 reads SVGAGI (reference sequence). This CDR3 has 14 amino acids. V lost 8 bases and J lost 5, with 18 bases in between. In DNA form, the CDR3 reads TGTGCCAGCCAGGTCGGGGGGCGGGATTATGGCTACACCTTC. This sequence encodes CASQVGGRDYGYTF.

J is TRBJ1-1 and V is TRBV2; 10 positions match TRBD1. This CDR3 has 14 amino acids. V was pared by 8 bases and J by 4 bases, with 7 bases of the junction left unmatched. CDR1 is SNHLY, CDR2 FYNNEI, per germline. The CDR3 reads CASVRQGAGTEAFF. For the CDR3, the DNA is TGTGCCAGCGTACGACAGGGGGCCGGCACTGAAGCTTTCTTT.

In its sample, this clone was seen once. The gene calls are TRBV6-2 or TRBV6-3 and TRBJ2-7; TRBD2 aligns across 11 bases. Germline V gene sequence: CDR1 MNHEY, CDR2 SVGEGT. The CDR3 spans 16 residues. V lost 5 bases, J lost 3 bases, and 9 bases stayed unmatched. The CDR3 DNA reads TGTGCCAGCAGTCTAACAATAGCGGGAGGGGGCTACGAGCAGTACTTC. This translates into CASSLTIAGGGYEQYF.

The chain employs TRBV29-1 and TRBJ2-7; D gene uncertain. The length of the CDR3 is 14 residues. Germline V CDR1 and CDR2: SQVTM, ANQGSEA. V shed 7 bases and J shed 1 base, with 17 bases lying between them. The CDR3 bases are TGCAGCGCCCTGATACCTGTCCTATCCTACGAGCAGTACTTC. Its protein is CSALIPVLSYEQYF.

This clone was picked up a small number of times. The chain is built from TRBV19 and TRBJ2-4, with 8 nucleotides matching TRBD1. J lost 5 bases, V lost 0 bases, and 24 bases had no gene match. The CDR3 is 22 amino acids. The germline CDR1 and CDR2 sequences are LNHDA and SQIVND (reference sequence). CDR3 residues: CASSIDRAGTGLNPQEENIQYF. CDR3 sequence (DNA): TGTGCCAGTAGTATAGATCGTGCCGGGACAGGTTTGAACCCTCAAGAGGAAAACATTCAGTACTTC.

The rearrangement uses TRBV20-1 and TRBJ1-5, with D uncertain. Germline loops: CDR1 DFQATT, CDR2 SNEGSKA (reference sequence). This CDR3 has 15 residues. Trimming removed 3 bases at V and 2 bases at J, with 14 bases between. The CDR3 region has the DNA TGCAGTGCTAGTCAGGCCAGCAGCCGCAATCAGCCCCAGCATTTT. Translating gives CSASQASSRNQPQHF.

This rearrangement joins TRBV11-2 to TRBJ2-7, with TRBD2 matching 10 bases. This CDR3 spans 15 amino acids. Germline values: CDR1 SGHAT, CDR2 FQNNGV. Trimming at V came to 4 bases and at J to 4 bases, leaving 7 bases not matched to a gene. The CDR3: CASSSKAGGPYEQYF. Written as DNA, the CDR3 is TGTGCCAGCAGCTCGAAAGCGGGAGGGCCATACGAGCAGTACTTC.